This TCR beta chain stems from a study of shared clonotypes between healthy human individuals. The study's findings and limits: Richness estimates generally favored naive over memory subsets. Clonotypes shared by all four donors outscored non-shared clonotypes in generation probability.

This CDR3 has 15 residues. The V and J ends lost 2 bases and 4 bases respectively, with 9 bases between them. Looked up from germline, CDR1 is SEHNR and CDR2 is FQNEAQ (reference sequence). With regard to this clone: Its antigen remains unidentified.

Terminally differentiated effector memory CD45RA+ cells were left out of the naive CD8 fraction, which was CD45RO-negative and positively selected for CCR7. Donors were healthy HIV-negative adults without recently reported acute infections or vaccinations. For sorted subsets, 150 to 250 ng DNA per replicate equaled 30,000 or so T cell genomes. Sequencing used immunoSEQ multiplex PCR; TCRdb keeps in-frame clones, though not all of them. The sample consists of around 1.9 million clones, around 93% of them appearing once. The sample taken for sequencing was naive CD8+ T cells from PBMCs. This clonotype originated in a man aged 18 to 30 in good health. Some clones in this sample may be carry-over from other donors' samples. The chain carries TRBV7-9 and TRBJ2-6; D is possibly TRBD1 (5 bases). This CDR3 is CASSLRGAGANVLTF. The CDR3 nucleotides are TGTGCCAGCAGCTTAAGGGGCGCCGGGGCCAACGTCCTGACTTTC.